The sequence of this T cell receptor beta chain was determined in a study of cytomegalovirus exposure and HLA in healthy donors. A multiplex PCR was run with 60 Vbeta primers and 13 Jbeta primers. Sequenced by immunoSEQ multiplex PCR; TCRdb stores in-frame clones only, minus some. The repertoire has roughly 200,000 clones, approximately 84% of them found once; the top ten carry roughly 3%. This clone was detected only once. Trimming took 1 base from V and 2 from J; bases not matched to a gene: 6. This CDR3 has 17 amino acids. The germline gives CDR1 LGHNT, CDR2 FRNRAP. The chain carries TRBV12-5 and TRBJ2-1; 9 positions agree with TRBD2. The TCR comes from a female donor in good health and CMV-seronegative. The specimen was PBMCs. CDR3 amino acids: CASGLAGLAGPYNEQFF. In DNA form, the CDR3 reads TGTGCTAGTGGTTTGGCCGGTCTAGCGGGGCCCTACAATGAGCAGTTCTTC.